Described below is a single T cell receptor beta chain sequence and its context. Its matching antigen is unknown. Trimming took 0 bases from V and 1 from J; bases not matched to a gene: 2. CDR3 size: 16 residues. Germline loops: CDR1 LGHNA, CDR2 YNFKEQ. This sample is part of a study of T-cell memory formation after mild COVID-19. For the study at large: The study found TCR clusters largely donor specific. General study results and limits: Clones shrinking from day 15 to 85 showed even CD4/CD8 mixes; later expanders tilted CD4+.

5'RACE primed at constant segments yielded TCR alpha and TCR beta cDNA libraries bearing sample barcodes and UMIs. TCRdb re-called the 5' RACE reads with MiXCR, one entry per CDR3 protein. Here the sample spans over 400,000 distinct CDR3 sequences, more than 20% being singletons. The sample was PBMCs or a T cell subset sorted from them (not recorded which). This chain uses TRBV4-2 with TRBJ2-1; 8 nucleotides align to TRBD2. The receptor was isolated from an adult woman who had mild COVID-19 (a few samples of this study predate the infection). Cell type and time point are not known. In DNA form, the CDR3 reads TGTGCCAGCAGCCAAGATAGCGGGGAATCCTACAATGAGCAGTTCTTC. Translated: CASSQDSGESYNEQFF.